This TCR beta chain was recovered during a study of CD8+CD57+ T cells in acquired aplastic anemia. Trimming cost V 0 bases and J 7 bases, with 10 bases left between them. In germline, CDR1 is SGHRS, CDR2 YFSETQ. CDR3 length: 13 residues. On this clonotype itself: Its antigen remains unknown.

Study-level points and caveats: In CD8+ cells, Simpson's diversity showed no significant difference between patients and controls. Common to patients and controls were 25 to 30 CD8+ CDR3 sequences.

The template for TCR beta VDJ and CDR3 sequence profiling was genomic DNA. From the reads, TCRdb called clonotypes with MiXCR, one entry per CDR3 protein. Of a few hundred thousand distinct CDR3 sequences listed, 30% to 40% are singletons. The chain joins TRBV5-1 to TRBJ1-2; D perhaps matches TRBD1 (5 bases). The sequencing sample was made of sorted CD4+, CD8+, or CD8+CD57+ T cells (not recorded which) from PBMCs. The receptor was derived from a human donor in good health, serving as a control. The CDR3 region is CASSLAGLSGYTF. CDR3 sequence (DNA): TGCGCCAGCAGCTTGGCAGGGTTGTCTGGCTACACCTTC.